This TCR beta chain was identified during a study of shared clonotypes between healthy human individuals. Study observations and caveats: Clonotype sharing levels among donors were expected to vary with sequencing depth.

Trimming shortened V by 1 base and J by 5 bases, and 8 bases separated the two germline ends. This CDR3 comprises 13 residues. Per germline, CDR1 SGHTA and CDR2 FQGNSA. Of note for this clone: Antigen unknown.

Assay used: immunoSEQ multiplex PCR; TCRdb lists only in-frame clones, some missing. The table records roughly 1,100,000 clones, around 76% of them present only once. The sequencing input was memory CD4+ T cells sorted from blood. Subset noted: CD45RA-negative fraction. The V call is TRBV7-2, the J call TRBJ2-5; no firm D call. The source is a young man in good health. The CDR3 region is CASSLGRAETQYF. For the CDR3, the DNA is TGTGCCAGCAGCTTAGGCCGGGCGGAGACCCAGTACTTC. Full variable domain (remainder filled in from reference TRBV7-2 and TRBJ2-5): GAGVSQSPSNKVTEKGKDVELRCDPISGHTALYWYRQSLGQGLEFLIYFQGNSAPDKSGLPSDRFSAERTGGSVSTLTIQRTQQEDSAVYLCASSLGRAETQYFGPGTRLLVL.